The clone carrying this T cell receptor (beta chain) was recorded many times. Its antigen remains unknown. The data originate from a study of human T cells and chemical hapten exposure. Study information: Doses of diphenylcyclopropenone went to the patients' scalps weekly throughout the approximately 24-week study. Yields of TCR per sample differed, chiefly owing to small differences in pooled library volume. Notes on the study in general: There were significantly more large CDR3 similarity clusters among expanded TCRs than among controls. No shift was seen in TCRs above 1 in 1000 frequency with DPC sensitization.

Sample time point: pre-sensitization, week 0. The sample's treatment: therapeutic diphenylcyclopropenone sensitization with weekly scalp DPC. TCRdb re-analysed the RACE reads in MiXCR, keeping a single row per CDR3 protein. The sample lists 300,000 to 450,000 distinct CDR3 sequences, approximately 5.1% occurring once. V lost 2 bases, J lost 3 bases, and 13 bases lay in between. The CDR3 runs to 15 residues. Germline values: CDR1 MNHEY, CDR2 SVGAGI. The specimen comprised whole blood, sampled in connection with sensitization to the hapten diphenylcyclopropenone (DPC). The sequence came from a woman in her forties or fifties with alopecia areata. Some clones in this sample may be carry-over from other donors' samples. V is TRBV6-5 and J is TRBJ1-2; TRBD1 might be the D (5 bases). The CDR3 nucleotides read TGTGCCAGCAGTTACGGTCCAGGGCTATACTATGGCTACACCTTC. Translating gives CASSYGPGLYYGYTF.